The 24 T cell receptor beta chains in this list originate from one sample, sequenced in a study of graft-versus-host responses after intestinal transplantation (dated by TCRdb to about 2021). The sample's time point, from its label and the paper: cells obtained before transplantation from donor or recipient. Library generation was performed with the immunoSEQ multiplex PCR assay. Here the immuneACCESS table is served through TCRdb, limited to in-frame sequences with V and J called. Missing clones are a known gap in these copies; in checked studies unresolved V genes cover under half, and the rest lacks a known reason. The sample profile shows some 130,000 clones; approximately 95% of them were found once. The top ten clones comprise roughly 3.5% of the sample. Their cognate antigens are unknown. Sequenced here: unstimulated CD8+ T cells sorted from spleen or lymph node cells, sampled before intestinal transplant. The source is a human donor who received an intestinal transplant.

The CDR3 DNA reads TGTGCCACGGCCCGGGGGAGGCAGTTCTTC. Amino acid sequence: CATARGRQFF. The chain links TRBV28 to TRBJ2-1; D is possibly TRBD2 (6 bases). The germline gives CDR1 MDHEN, CDR2 SYDVKM. Trimming left V 10 bases short and J 12 bases short, with 13 bases between. There are 10 residues in the CDR3.

The V gene is TRBV7-9, the J gene TRBJ2-5, with TRBD1 identical over 7 bases. There are 15 residues in the CDR3. CDR1 is SEHNR and CDR2 is FQNEAQ in the germline V gene (reference sequence). Losses at the gene ends were 5 bases for V and 3 bases for J; bases not matched to a gene: 9. CDR3 sequence (DNA): TGTGCCAGCAGCAATCTACAGGGGTTGGAAGAGACCCAGTACTTC. The encoded protein is CASSNLQGLEETQYF.

Comments on this clone: Distinct nucleotide sequences in the sample also encode this CDR3. This sequence joins TRBV19 and TRBJ1-1, with no clear D. Germline values: CDR1 LNHDA, CDR2 SQIVND (reference sequence). This CDR3 is 15 amino acids long. V gave up 2 bases and J gave up 1 base, with 11 bases separating them. The CDR3 sequence: CASSIRWVRNTEAFF. The CDR3, as DNA: TGTGCCAGTAGTATACGTTGGGTAAGGAACACTGAAGCTTTCTTT.

The chain couples TRBV7-2 to TRBJ2-3, with 8 positions matching TRBD1. Germline lookup yields CDR1 SGHTA and CDR2 FQGNSA. With V trimmed by 2 bases and J by 4 bases, 14 bases remained unmatched. The CDR3 spans 18 residues. This CDR3 is CASSLTLARTGRADTQYF. The CDR3 region has the DNA TGTGCCAGCAGCTTAACCCTTGCGAGGACAGGGCGGGCAGATACGCAGTATTTT. Using reference TRBV7-2 and TRBJ2-3 for the parts outside the CDR3, the full variable domain is GAGVSQSPSNKVTEKGKDVELRCDPISGHTALYWYRQSLGQGLEFLIYFQGNSAPDKSGLPSDRFSAERTGGSVSTLTIQRTQQEDSAVYLCASSLTLARTGRADTQYFGPGTRLTVL.

V usage is TRBV2 and J usage is TRBJ2-3, with TRBD2 identical over 11 bases. Germline assignment: CDR1 SNHLY and CDR2 FYNNEI. Germline trimming cut 7 bases from V and 5 bases from J; bases unmatched to any gene: 8. The CDR3 totals 15 residues. In DNA form, the CDR3 reads TGTGCCAGCACCCTAGCGGGAGGTAGTAGAGATACGCAGTATTTT. It translates to CASTLAGGSRDTQYF.

CDR3 residues: CASSVWGASYNEQFF. Here the CDR3 DNA reads TGTGCCAGCAGCGTTTGGGGGGCCTCGTACAATGAGCAGTTCTTC. The gene calls are TRBV6-1 and TRBJ2-1, with D perhaps assigned TRBD1 or TRBD2 (6 bases each). Germline assignment: CDR1 MNHNS and CDR2 SASEGT. The CDR3 length is 15 residues. V was shortened by 6 bases and J by 4 bases, with 16 bases between the two germline ends.

V gene TRBV29-1 combines with J gene TRBJ2-7; TRBD1 might be the D (5 bases). The CDR3 is 14 residues long. Trimming shortened V by 6 bases and J by 2 bases, and 17 bases separated the two germline ends. From germline, CDR1 is SQVTM and CDR2 ANQGSEA. CDR3 sequence (DNA): TGCAGCGTCGGACCGAAGACAGCGACCTACGAGCAGTACTTC. It encodes CSVGPKTATYEQYF.

The chain is built from TRBV19 and TRBJ2-1, with 16 bases lining up with TRBD2. J lost 7 bases, V lost 4 bases, and 7 bases had no gene match. CDR3 length equals 17 residues. From germline, CDR1 is LNHDA and CDR2 SQIVND (reference sequence). CDR3 DNA: TGTGCCAGTAGTACGGGACTAGCGGGAGGGCCTGGAAATGAGCAGTTCTTC. This codes for CASSTGLAGGPGNEQFF. Looking up the rest from reference TRBV19 and TRBJ2-1 gives the full variable domain: DGGITQSPKYLFRKEGQNVTLSCEQNLNHDAMYWYRQDPGQGLRLIYYSQIVNDFQKGDIAEGYSVSREKKESFPLTVTSAQKNPTAFYLCASSTGLAGGPGNEQFFGPGTRLTVL.

CDR3 protein: CASSRMGEQYF. The CDR3 DNA reads TGTGCCAGTAGCCGAATGGGCGAGCAGTACTTC. The chain links TRBV19 to TRBJ2-7; no clear D gene. The CDR3 is 11 amino acids. CDR1 and CDR2 from the germline V gene are LNHDA and SQIVND (reference sequence). Trimming took 6 bases from V and 6 from J, leaving 9 bases between them.

V gene TRBV14 combines with J gene TRBJ1-1; D gene unclear. This CDR3 comprises 14 residues. Looked up from germline, CDR1 is SGHDN and CDR2 is FVKESK. Trimming removed 1 base from V and 1 base from J, with 7 bases in between. The CDR3 bases are TGTGCCAGCAGCCAAGGCGGTAAGAACACTGAAGCTTTCTTT. Protein: CASSQGGKNTEAFF.

The V and J genes are TRBV10-2 and TRBJ1-2, with D hard to call. The CDR3 is made up of 15 amino acids. The V end was cut by 5 bases, the J end by 0 bases, with 13 bases between. CDR1 and CDR2 from the germline V gene are WSHSY and SAAADI. CDR3 nucleotides: TGCGCCAGCAGTATGAAAAGGATGGCTAACTATGGCTACACCTTC. Residues: CASSMKRMANYGYTF.

V and J are TRBV15 and TRBJ2-7; 12 bases agree with TRBD2. Per the germline V gene, CDR1 is LNHNV and CDR2 is YYDKDF (reference sequence). CDR3 length: 15 residues. Losses at the gene ends were 4 bases for V and 2 bases for J; bases not matched to a gene: 3. In nucleotides, the CDR3 is TGTGCCACCAGCACCCTAGCGGGAGGGCCCTACGAGCAGTACTTC. It encodes CATSTLAGGPYEQYF.

This clone was observed once. The rearrangement uses TRBV28 and TRBJ1-1; weak D call: TRBD1 (6 bases). Looked up from germline, CDR1 is MDHEN and CDR2 is SYDVKM. V was shortened by 5 bases and J by 0 bases, with 16 bases between the two germline ends. The CDR3 length is 16 residues. CDR3 coding DNA: TGTGCCAGCAGTCACCATCCCGGGACACTGAACACTGAAGCTTTCTTT. Amino acid sequence: CASSHHPGTLNTEAFF. The entire variable domain, with the rest obtained from reference TRBV28 and TRBJ1-1, is as follows: DVKVTQSSRYLVKRTGEKVFLECVQDMDHENMFWYRQDPGLGLRLIYFSYDVKMKEKGDIPEGYSVSREKKERFSLILESASTNQTSMYLCASSHHPGTLNTEAFFGQGTRLTVV.

The chain joins TRBV9 to TRBJ2-1, with 11 bases that match TRBD2. Per germline, CDR1 SGDLS and CDR2 YYNGEE. This CDR3 contains 16 residues. After removal of 0 bases from V and 5 bases from J, the junction contained 4 bases not matched to a gene. The CDR3 sequence: CASSVAVTSGNNEQFF. CDR3 in DNA: TGTGCCAGCAGCGTAGCTGTGACTAGCGGGAACAATGAGCAGTTCTTC.

The chain combines TRBV9 with TRBJ1-1; the D is unclear. The germline V and J ends were trimmed by 4 bases and 0 bases, with 10 bases remaining between them. CDR3 length: 14 residues. From germline, CDR1 is SGDLS and CDR2 YYNGEE. CDR3 nucleotide sequence: TGTGCCAGCAGCCCTGCGGACCTGAACACTGAAGCTTTCTTT. It specifies CASSPADLNTEAFF.

This clone was detected once. The chain uses TRBV7-9 and TRBJ2-5, with 8 bases matching TRBD1. CDR3 length: 14 amino acids. The ends lost 5 bases at V and 2 bases at J; junction bases unmatched: 4. The V gene's germline CDR1 is SEHNR and CDR2 FQNEAQ (reference sequence). CDR3 region: CASSTNRGQETQYF. In DNA form, the CDR3 reads TGTGCCAGCAGCACTAACAGGGGGCAAGAGACCCAGTACTTC.

The rearrangement uses TRBV19 and TRBJ2-1; TRBD1 matches 10 bases. Germline CDR1 reads LNHDA; CDR2 reads SQIVND (reference sequence). The CDR3 contains 15 residues. With V trimmed by 5 bases and J by 7 bases, 8 bases remained unmatched. The CDR3 region has the DNA TGTGCCAGTAGTCCGGGACAGGGGACAATGAATGAGCAGTTCTTC. This encodes CASSPGQGTMNEQFF.

The gene calls are TRBV9 and TRBJ1-1, with D possibly being TRBD1 (6 bases). V lost 4 bases and J lost 5, with 18 bases in between. The germline V gene has CDR1 SGDLS and CDR2 YYNGEE. CDR3 length: 15 residues. This CDR3 reads CASSPTGSGGTEAFF. CDR3 nucleotide sequence: TGTGCCAGCAGCCCAACAGGGAGCGGGGGGACTGAAGCTTTCTTT.

The rearrangement links TRBV6-1 to TRBJ1-4, with unresolved D. With 1 base removed from V and 4 bases from J, the gap between germline ends came to 13 bases. The germline gives CDR1 MNHNS, CDR2 SASEGT. This CDR3 is 16 amino acids long. The CDR3 protein is CASSEDDGQLNEKLFF. CDR3 sequence (DNA): TGTGCCAGCAGTGAAGATGATGGGCAACTTAATGAAAAACTGTTTTTT.

The chain joins TRBV20-1 to TRBJ1-1; no reliable D call. V dropped 3 bases and J dropped 6 bases, with 8 bases sitting between them. The CDR3 extends over 11 amino acids. Germline loops: CDR1 DFQATT, CDR2 SNEGSKA (reference sequence). CDR3 DNA: TGCAGTGCTAGCTGGGAGTCTGAAGCTTTCTTT. It encodes CSASWESEAFF.

This chain links TRBV6-1 with TRBJ1-5, with D possibly TRBD1 on 6 matching bases. V dropped 6 bases and J dropped 7 bases, with 16 bases sitting between them. This CDR3 comprises 14 residues. In germline, CDR1 is MNHNS, CDR2 SASEGT. The CDR3: CASREDRAWQPQHF. The CDR3 DNA is TGTGCCAGCAGGGAGGACAGAGCCTGGCAGCCCCAGCATTTT.

This clone appeared a few times. V gene TRBV7-9 combines with J gene TRBJ2-1; 9 bases line up with TRBD2. V was clipped by 3 bases and J by 15 bases; unmatched bases: 12. Germline loops: CDR1 SEHNR, CDR2 FQNEAQ (reference sequence). The CDR3 is made up of 14 amino acids. The CDR3 spells CASSFISSGTGMFF. DNA of the CDR3: TGTGCCAGCAGCTTCATATCTAGCGGGACCGGAATGTTCTTC.

This chain joins TRBV9 and TRBJ2-5, with 8 positions matching TRBD2. Matching the DNA end better, TRBJ2-7 makes the J call doubtful. Germline CDR1 is SGDLS and CDR2 is YYNGEE. This CDR3 has 11 amino acids. The CDR3 loop is CAHGTRREQYF. CDR3 DNA sequence: TGTGCCCACGGGACTAGACGCGAGCAGTACTTC.

This clone has just one count. V and J are TRBV29-1 and TRBJ2-1; the D call may be TRBD1 or TRBD2 (6 bases each). Trimming took off 7 bases at V and 8 bases at J, with 30 bases between the two ends. The CDR3 is 17 amino acids. Germline lookup yields CDR1 SQVTM and CDR2 ANQGSEA. The CDR3 nucleotides are TGCAGCGCAACAAAAGAACGGGGGACACCTCTTTGGGATGAGCAGTTCTTC. It is translated as CSATKERGTPLWDEQFF.